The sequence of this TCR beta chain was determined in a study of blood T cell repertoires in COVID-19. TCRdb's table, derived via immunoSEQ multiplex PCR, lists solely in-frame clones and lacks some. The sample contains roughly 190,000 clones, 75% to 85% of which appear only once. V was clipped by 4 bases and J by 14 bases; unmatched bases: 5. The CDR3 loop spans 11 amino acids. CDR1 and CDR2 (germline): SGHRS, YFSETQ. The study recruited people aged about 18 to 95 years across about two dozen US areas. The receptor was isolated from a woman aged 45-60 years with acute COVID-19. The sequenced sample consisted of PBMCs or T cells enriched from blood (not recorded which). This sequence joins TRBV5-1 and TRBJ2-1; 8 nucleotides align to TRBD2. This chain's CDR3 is CASSRGGPEFF. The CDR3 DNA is TGCGCCAGCAGCCGGGGGGGTCCCGAGTTCTTC.